This entry is about one TCR beta chain. What it binds is not known. This record comes from a study of cytomegalovirus exposure and HLA in healthy donors. Whole-study findings and limits: Later on, a genetic analysis was performed. It linked a missense variant in DCLRE1C with V- and J-gene trimming of TCR beta. Fewer N-insertions than the 666-donor mean were reportedly shown by an Asian-associated ancestry cluster in a later analysis.

PCR employed 60 Vbeta and 13 Jbeta primers. Here immunoSEQ multiplex PCR was the method, and the copy in TCRdb shows in-frame clones only, minus some. The data contain 150,000 to 200,000 clones, more than 70% of them seen just once; the ten biggest clones take up about 3%. The CDR3 spans 14 residues. Germline V lookup: CDR1 SGHRS, CDR2 YFSETQ. J was trimmed by 6 bases and V by 3 bases; bases with no gene match: 6. The rearrangement uses TRBV5-1 and TRBJ2-1, with 7 bases matching TRBD2. The sequence was collected from a male donor in good health and CMV-seronegative. Sequences were obtained from PBMCs. CDR3: CASSWGGIRNEQFF. The CDR3 DNA reads TGCGCCAGCAGCTGGGGGGGGATCCGCAATGAGCAGTTCTTC.